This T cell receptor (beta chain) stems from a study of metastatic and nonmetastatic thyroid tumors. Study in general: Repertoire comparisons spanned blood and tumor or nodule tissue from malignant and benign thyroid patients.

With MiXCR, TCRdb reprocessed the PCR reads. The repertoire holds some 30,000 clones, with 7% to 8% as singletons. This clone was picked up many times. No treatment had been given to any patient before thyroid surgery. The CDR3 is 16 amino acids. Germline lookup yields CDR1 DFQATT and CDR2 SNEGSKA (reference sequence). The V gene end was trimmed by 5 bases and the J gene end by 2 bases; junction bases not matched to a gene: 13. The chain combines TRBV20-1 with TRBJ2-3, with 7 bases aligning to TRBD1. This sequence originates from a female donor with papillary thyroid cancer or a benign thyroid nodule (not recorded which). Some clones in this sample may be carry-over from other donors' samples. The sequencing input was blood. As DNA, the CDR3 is TGCAGTGCTGGAGTAAGCTCCGGGACAGTCACAGATACGCAGTATTTT. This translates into CSAGVSSGTVTDTQYF.